Below, 28 T cell receptor beta chains from the same sample are listed, as sequenced in a study of OX40 agonist ivuxolimab in advanced cancers. Profiling relied on immunoSEQ multiplex PCR, and the TCRdb table lists in-frame clones only, not all of them. The sample holds approximately 77,000 clones, about 90% seen once. The starting material was CD4+ or CD8+ T cells sorted from blood, obtained in a trial of the OX40 agonist ivuxolimab. All receptors come from an adult with an advanced solid tumor such as melanoma, head and neck, liver or kidney cancer.

The V and J genes are TRBV18 and TRBJ2-3; 9 nucleotides agree with TRBD2. This CDR3 has 16 amino acids. V was clipped by 1 base and J by 2 bases; unmatched bases: 4. Germline loops: CDR1 KGHSH, CDR2 LQKENI. In DNA, the CDR3 is TGTGCCAGCTCACCACGCCTAGCGGGGAACACAGATACGCAGTATTTT. It specifies CASSPRLAGNTDTQYF.

V and J are TRBV2 and TRBJ2-7; tentative D call: TRBD1 (5 bases). The CDR3 runs 16 residues. The germline gives CDR1 SNHLY, CDR2 FYNNEI. V lost 6 bases to trimming and J lost 6 bases, with 24 bases between them. CDR3 amino acids: CASSPKMAGPRREQYF. The CDR3 DNA reads as TGTGCCAGCAGCCCTAAGATGGCAGGGCCAAGACGCGAGCAGTACTTC.

This sequence joins TRBV7-2 and TRBJ1-3; D is undetermined. The CDR3 covers 14 residues. Per the germline V gene, CDR1 is SGHTA and CDR2 is FQGNSA. Trimming left V 4 bases short and J 7 bases short, with 14 bases between. The CDR3 spells CASSSDHVRNTIYF. The CDR3 DNA follows: TGTGCCAGCAGCTCAGACCATGTGAGGAACACCATATATTTT.

The chain uses TRBV7-6 and TRBJ1-1; D perhaps matches TRBD1 (6 bases). Trimming pared 2 bases from V and 2 bases from J, leaving 30 bases between. Per the germline V gene, CDR1 is SGHVS and CDR2 is FNYEAQ. This CDR3 has 21 amino acids. In DNA, the CDR3 is TGTGCCAGCAGCTTATCGCTCGTAAAACAGGGAGCCTTAAGGGGTAACACTGAAGCTTTCTTT. Encoded protein: CASSLSLVKQGALRGNTEAFF.

The J gene is TRBJ1-1, the V gene TRBV18; 7 nucleotides match TRBD1. V shed 8 bases and J 7 bases; nucleotides not matched to a gene: 10. The CDR3 has 13 amino acids. The germline V gene encodes CDR1 KGHSH and CDR2 LQKENI. Written as DNA, the CDR3 is TGTGCCAGCGGCATGGAAGGGGACAGTGAAGCTTTCTTT. Protein: CASGMEGDSEAFF.

The chain is built from TRBV20-1 and TRBJ2-5, with 8 nucleotides matching TRBD1. This CDR3 has 11 residues. Germline assignment: CDR1 DFQATT and CDR2 SNEGSKA (reference sequence). V trimming: 6 bases; J trimming: 6 bases; junction bases outside the gene matches: 3. The CDR3 sequence: CSADRGQTQYF. The DNA for the CDR3 is TGCAGTGCAGACAGGGGACAGACCCAGTACTTC.

The chain combines TRBV18 with TRBJ1-2; D unresolved. Trimming removed 3 bases from V and 8 bases from J, with 16 bases in between. Germline V gene lookup returns CDR1 KGHSH and CDR2 LQKENI. The CDR3 consists of 14 residues. The DNA for the CDR3 is TGTGCCAGCTCACCCGACGGAGCCCTTGGGGGCTACACCTTC. Translated: CASSPDGALGGYTF.

The chain links TRBV30 to TRBJ2-6; the D is unclear. The CDR3 is made up of 13 amino acids. Germline CDR1 reads GTSNPN; CDR2 reads SVGIG (reference sequence). Trimming removed 5 bases at V and 3 bases at J, with 8 bases between. Here the CDR3 DNA reads TGTGCCTGGGCCCCCAATGGGGCCAACGTCCTGACTTTC. Translation: CAWAPNGANVLTF.

This clone was detected once. The rearrangement links TRBV28 to TRBJ2-2; tentatively, D is TRBD2 (6 bases). The V gene's germline CDR1 is MDHEN and CDR2 SYDVKM. The CDR3 totals 12 residues. V was shortened by 5 bases and J by 6 bases, with 7 bases between the two germline ends. CDR3 region: CASSGRPGELFF. For the CDR3, the DNA is TGTGCCAGCAGTGGGAGGCCCGGGGAGCTGTTTTTT.

With regard to this clone: The germline gene is not matched at one end of the junction; a read error may be the cause. CDR3 coding DNA: TGTGCCGGCAGCCAAGATATGGCTAGCGGGAGAAACACAGATACGCAGTATTTT. Amino acid sequence: CAGSQDMASGRNTDTQYF. This chain joins TRBV4-2 and TRBJ2-3; TRBD2 matches 10 bases. CDR3 size: 18 residues. In germline, CDR1 is LGHNA, CDR2 YNFKEQ.

In its sample, this clone was seen once. This rearrangement joins TRBV29-1 to TRBJ2-7, with D perhaps matching TRBD2 (6 bases). Trimming removed 7 bases at V and 3 bases at J, with 13 bases between. The CDR3 is made up of 12 amino acids. Germline V gene data show CDR1 as SQVTM and CDR2 as ANQGSEA. The CDR3 coding sequence is TGCAGCGCTCAGGGAGGAGGCTACGAGCAGTACTTC. It translates to CSAQGGGYEQYF.

This clone appeared once. The chain employs TRBV5-1 and TRBJ1-1; 7 bases align to TRBD1. The CDR3 length is 14 residues. Germline V gene data show CDR1 as SGHRS and CDR2 as YFSETQ. The ends lost 4 bases at V and 5 bases at J; junction bases unmatched: 8. The CDR3 DNA follows: TGCGCCAGCAGCGCCGGGACAGAGGGAACTGAAGCTTTCTTT. It yields the protein CASSAGTEGTEAFF.

The table lists this clone with a count of one. The V gene is TRBV4-2, the J gene TRBJ1-6, with D possibly being TRBD1 (6 bases). Deletions cut 0 bases from V and 2 bases from J, with 14 bases between. This CDR3 contains 18 residues. Per germline, CDR1 LGHNA and CDR2 YNFKEQ. The CDR3 DNA follows: TGTGCCAGCAGCCAAGATGAGGGGGGGACCACCTATAATTCACCCCTCCACTTT. Translated: CASSQDEGGTTYNSPLHF.

The chain joins TRBV6-7 to TRBJ2-1, with D perhaps matching TRBD1 or TRBD2 (5 bases each). TRBV6-7 is treated as an ORF (open reading frame) with a function not yet certain. CDR3 length: 15 amino acids. Trimming cost V 5 bases and J 7 bases, with 18 bases left between them. CDR3 protein: CASSNKGQEDNEQFF. In DNA, the CDR3 is TGTGCCAGCAGTAATAAGGGGCAGGAGGATAATGAGCAGTTCTTC.

The V and J genes are TRBV5-1 and TRBJ2-3, with no clear D. Germline CDR1 SGHRS, CDR2 YFSETQ. The CDR3 is 14 residues long. V lost 0 bases and J lost 2, with 7 bases in between. CDR3 sequence reads: CASSLDVITDTQYF. As DNA, the CDR3 is TGCGCCAGCAGCTTGGATGTAATCACAGATACGCAGTATTTT.

This clone was counted a single time. The J gene is TRBJ1-5, the V gene TRBV25-1, with a weak D call TRBD1 (5 bases). V gave up 2 bases and J gave up 9 bases, with 14 bases separating them. Germline-derived CDR1 and CDR2 are MGHDK and SYGVNS. The CDR3 has 14 residues. The CDR3 sequence: CASSERQAQGPQHF. CDR3 bases: TGTGCCAGCAGTGAACGGCAGGCGCAGGGGCCCCAGCATTTT.

The chain joins TRBV19 to TRBJ1-5, with D possibly being TRBD1 (5 bases). The CDR3 length is 14 residues. CDR1 LNHDA and CDR2 SQIVND come from the germline V gene (reference sequence). With 7 bases removed from V and 2 bases from J, the gap between germline ends came to 12 bases. CDR3 DNA sequence: TGTGCCAGTAATGGCAGGGCAGGCAATCAGCCCCAGCATTTT. Its translation: CASNGRAGNQPQHF.

This clone was recorded a few times. V and J are TRBV30 and TRBJ1-4; D call uncertain. The CDR3 consists of 12 residues. Germline V gives CDR1 GTSNPN, CDR2 SVGIG (reference sequence). Trimming shortened V by 0 bases and J by 5 bases, and 4 bases separated the two germline ends. The CDR3 region is CAWSVQNEKLFF. DNA of the CDR3: TGTGCCTGGAGTGTTCAGAATGAAAAACTGTTTTTT.

The DNA of the CDR3 is TGTGCCAGCAGCTTGGAGGGATATGGCTACACCTTC. This encodes CASSLEGYGYTF. The V and J genes are TRBV11-3 and TRBJ1-2, with D unresolved. The CDR3 has 12 residues. Trimming left V 3 bases short and J 5 bases short, with 7 bases between. The germline gives CDR1 SGHNT, CDR2 YENEEA.

J is TRBJ2-3 and V is TRBV5-1; 8 nucleotides match TRBD2. Germline values: CDR1 SGHRS, CDR2 YFSETQ. The V and J ends lost 1 base and 3 bases, in that order; junction bases with no gene match: 4. The CDR3 runs 15 residues. The CDR3 sequence: CASSLREGQTDTQYF. The CDR3 DNA is TGCGCCAGCAGCTTGCGGGAGGGCCAGACAGATACGCAGTATTTT.

This clone was seen more than once but under ten times. The chain recombines TRBV11-3 with TRBJ2-7; tentatively, D is TRBD1 (6 bases). V was shortened by 1 base and J by 5 bases, with 18 bases between the two germline ends. The CDR3 totals 16 residues. Germline loops: CDR1 SGHNT, CDR2 YENEEA. In DNA, the CDR3 is TGTGCCAGCAGCTTAGTTAGGGGGAATTGGAACGACGAGCAGTACTTC. Its translation: CASSLVRGNWNDEQYF.

The chain links TRBV28 to TRBJ2-7; D call uncertain. The V gene's germline CDR1 is MDHEN and CDR2 SYDVKM. The CDR3 is 11 amino acids. Trimming pared 8 bases from V and 4 bases from J, leaving 9 bases between. CDR3 coding DNA: TGTGCCAGCCAACGGCATTACGAGCAGTACTTC. Amino acid sequence: CASQRHYEQYF.

The chain employs TRBV15 and TRBJ2-5; D remains unclear. The V end was cut by 1 base, the J end by 3 bases, with 6 bases between. CDR1 and CDR2 (germline): LNHNV, YYDKDF (reference sequence). The CDR3 has 13 amino acids. The CDR3, as DNA: TGTGCCACCAGCAGAGTTAGGGAAGAGACCCAGTACTTC. Translated: CATSRVREETQYF.

This clone was counted once. This rearrangement joins TRBV11-2 to TRBJ2-1, with TRBD2 matching over 7 bases. Germline V lookup: CDR1 SGHAT, CDR2 FQNNGV. The J segment lost 5 bases and the V segment lost 6 bases, leaving 13 bases of the junction unmatched. There are 16 residues in the CDR3. The CDR3 DNA reads TGTGCCAGCAGGCCTTTGGCGGGAGCATTCCACAATGAGCAGTTCTTC. Translation gives CASRPLAGAFHNEQFF.

The CDR3 reads CASSSFGAGGPTDTQYF. CDR3 sequence (DNA): TGTGCCAGCAGCTCCTTTGGAGCGGGGGGGCCCACAGATACGCAGTATTTT. The V and J genes are TRBV7-3 and TRBJ2-3; 10 nucleotides agree with TRBD2. V gave up 4 bases and J gave up 2 bases; unmatched junction bases: 9. CDR1 is SGHTA, CDR2 FQGTGA, per germline. This CDR3 has 17 residues.

The chain carries TRBV5-4 and TRBJ2-7; 10 bases map to TRBD2. Per germline, CDR1 SGHNT and CDR2 YYREEE (reference sequence). This CDR3 spans 16 amino acids. Germline trimming cut 4 bases from V and 0 bases from J; bases unmatched to any gene: 7. The CDR3 sequence is CASSKQLAGSSYEQYF. DNA for the CDR3: TGTGCCAGCAGCAAACAACTAGCGGGAAGCTCCTACGAGCAGTACTTC.

The V and J genes are TRBV19 and TRBJ2-2, with D tentatively TRBD2 (6 bases). The CDR3 sequence is 14 residues long. Germline V gives CDR1 LNHDA, CDR2 SQIVND (reference sequence). The V end was cut by 10 bases, the J end by 6 bases, with 18 bases between. The CDR3 is CATLGGIRAGELFF. The CDR3 region has the DNA TGTGCCACCCTGGGGGGAATCAGGGCCGGGGAGCTGTTTTTT.

This chain joins TRBV7-2 and TRBJ2-3; D possibly corresponds to TRBD1 (6 bases). Germline V gene lookup returns CDR1 SGHTA and CDR2 FQGNSA. CDR3 length: 11 residues. This CDR3 is CAGGSTDTQYF. The CDR3 nucleotides are TGTGCAGGGGGAAGCACAGATACGCAGTATTTT.